Each of the 17 T cell receptor beta chains below was sequenced from the same sample in a study of low-dose radiotherapy and immunotherapy resistance in tumors. The sample's time point: after trial treatment. Sample treatment: LDRT plus nivolumab, ipilimumab, low-dose cyclophosphamide and aspirin (RACIN trial). Primers used for first-strand cDNA, a TRAV- and TRBV-specific set, covered both alpha and beta chains. Both a constant-region primer and a V-primer adapter served to amplify TCRs across 20 PCR cycles. TCRdb ran MiXCR on the reads and lists one entry per CDR3 protein. The profile shows about 39,000 distinct CDR3 sequences, less than 25% of them singletons. This sample comprised PBMCs, obtained after low-dose radiotherapy plus immunotherapy. The receptors were sampled from a female donor with ovarian cancer.

This sequence joins TRBV18 and TRBJ1-5; TRBD1 matches 7 bases. The J segment lost 6 bases and the V segment lost 4 bases, leaving 6 bases of the junction unmatched. Germline values: CDR1 KGHSH, CDR2 LQKENI. The CDR3 has 14 residues. CDR3 loop: CASSRPGGGQPQHF. The CDR3 nucleotides are TGTGCCAGCTCACGACCAGGGGGAGGTCAGCCCCAGCATTTT.

This clonotype was counted at least ten times. This chain links TRBV10-3 with TRBJ1-1, with 7 nucleotides matching TRBD1. The CDR3 loop spans 13 amino acids. Germline V gene sequence: CDR1 ENHRY, CDR2 SYGVKD. Trimming at V came to 9 bases and at J to 1 base, leaving 5 bases not matched to a gene. The CDR3 reads CAIRQGGNTEAFF. The CDR3 bases are TGTGCCATAAGACAGGGAGGGAACACTGAAGCTTTCTTT.

This clonotype was seen many times. The V call is TRBV5-5, the J call TRBJ1-6; D uncertain. This CDR3 contains 13 residues. V dropped 1 base and J dropped 8 bases, with 7 bases sitting between them. CDR1 is SGHKS and CDR2 is YYEKEE in the germline V gene (reference sequence). The CDR3 is CASSLIWDSPLHF. The CDR3 DNA is TGTGCCAGCAGCTTGATCTGGGATTCACCCCTCCACTTT.

The table lists this clonotype with many counts. The chain joins TRBV12-3 or TRBV12-4 to TRBJ2-3; the match to TRBD1 covers 8 bases. The CDR3 covers 13 residues. V was pared by 10 bases and J by 4 bases, with 7 bases of the junction left unmatched. The CDR3 DNA follows: TGTGCCACGACAGGGGAGGCGGCAGATACGCAGTATTTT. Its protein product is CATTGEAADTQYF.

This sequence joins TRBV12-3 or TRBV12-4 and TRBJ1-2, with D uncertain. This CDR3 spans 17 amino acids. V lost 2 bases, J lost 0 bases, and 16 bases lay in between. The CDR3 DNA reads TGTGCCAGCAGTTTATCCGCAGGTCCTAGAGCTAACTATGGCTACACCTTC. Amino acid sequence: CASSLSAGPRANYGYTF.

This clonotype was observed a handful of times. One base separates it from a far larger clone, so it is likely a read error. The chain couples TRBV5-1 to TRBJ2-5, with D unresolved. CDR1 SGHRS and CDR2 YFSETQ come from the germline V gene. The CDR3 contains 11 residues. Trimming left V 0 bases short and J 11 bases short, with 8 bases between. The CDR3 region has the DNA TGCGCCAGCAGCTTGGCCGATGAGCAGTACTTC. The encoded protein is CASSLADEQYF.

This clonotype was recorded many times. The V gene is TRBV28, the J gene TRBJ2-1, with 7 bases aligning to TRBD2. There are 17 residues in the CDR3. The germline gives CDR1 MDHEN, CDR2 SYDVKM. The junction had 19 bases not matched to a gene; V was cut back by 6 bases and J by 8 bases. CDR3 protein: CASRPRRGLPGGDEQFF. CDR3 in DNA: TGTGCCAGCAGGCCACGACGCGGACTACCGGGGGGAGATGAGCAGTTCTTC.

At least ten counts were recorded for this clonotype. The CDR3 loop is CASSYSKGSGFVWYEQYF. The CDR3 bases are TGTGCCAGCAGTTACTCGAAAGGGTCGGGTTTCGTTTGGTACGAGCAGTACTTC. This chain joins TRBV6-6 and TRBJ2-7; no clear D. Germline lookup yields CDR1 MNHNY and CDR2 SVGAGI (reference sequence). The CDR3 length is 18 residues. V was clipped by 0 bases and J by 4 bases, with 22 bases between them.

At least ten counts were recorded for this clonotype. The J gene is TRBJ1-5, the V gene TRBV20-1; no clear D. The CDR3 contains 14 residues. V was trimmed by 5 bases and J by 0 bases, leaving 11 bases between them. Germline-derived CDR1 and CDR2 are DFQATT and SNEGSKA (reference sequence). In nucleotides, the CDR3 is TGCAGTGCTGATACAGAATCTAGCAATCAGCCCCAGCATTTT. Its translation is CSADTESSNQPQHF.

This clonotype has at least ten counts. The genes are TRBV5-1 and TRBJ2-7, with 8 positions matching TRBD1. The CDR3 runs to 14 residues. CDR1 SGHRS and CDR2 YFSETQ come from the germline V gene. The V and J ends lost 4 bases and 3 bases, in that order; junction bases with no gene match: 6. The CDR3 spells CASSREDRDYEQYF. The CDR3 DNA follows: TGCGCCAGCAGCAGAGAGGACAGGGACTACGAGCAGTACTTC.

This clonotype was counted at least ten times. The chain carries TRBV3-1 and TRBJ2-7; TRBD2 matches at 9 bases. Per germline, CDR1 LGHDT and CDR2 YNNKEL (reference sequence). The CDR3 contains 13 residues. The trim removed 5 bases at V and 4 bases at J, leaving 3 bases unmatched. The CDR3 sequence is CASSKGLAYEQYF. The CDR3 coding sequence is TGTGCCAGCAGCAAAGGACTAGCGTACGAGCAGTACTTC.

There are many counts of this clonotype. The V call is TRBV27, the J call TRBJ1-1; D remains unclear. V was trimmed by 5 bases and J by 3 bases, leaving 16 bases between them. This CDR3 spans 15 amino acids. From germline, CDR1 is MNHEY and CDR2 SMNVEV (reference sequence). CDR3 amino acids: CASSPLRGRDTEAFF. The CDR3 DNA reads TGTGCCAGCAGTCCCCTCCGGGGAAGGGACACTGAAGCTTTCTTT.

This clonotype came up many times. The V call is TRBV7-6, the J call TRBJ2-6; possible D gene TRBD2, 6 bases. The germline V gene has CDR1 SGHVS and CDR2 FNYEAQ. V gave up 10 bases and J gave up 0 bases, with 19 bases separating them. This CDR3 region has 17 residues. DNA for the CDR3: TGTGCCAACCCTACCCATAGCGGTCGCTCTGGGGCCAACGTCCTGACTTTC. Protein product: CANPTHSGRSGANVLTF. Complete variable domain (other parts from reference TRBV7-6 and TRBJ2-6): GAGVSQSPRYKVTKRGQDVALRCDPISGHVSLYWYRQALGQGPEFLTYFNYEAQQDKSGLPNDRFSAERPEGSISTLTIQRTEQRDSAMYRCANPTHSGRSGANVLTFGAGSRLTVL.

This clonotype was picked up many times. CDR3: CAASGAYEQYF. The DNA for the CDR3 is TGTGCGGCTAGCGGGGCCTACGAGCAGTACTTC. The V call is TRBV10-3, the J call TRBJ2-7, with 9 nucleotides matching TRBD2. The CDR3 length is 11 residues. CDR1 and CDR2 from the germline V gene are ENHRY and SYGVKD.

This clonotype was picked up many times. J is TRBJ2-3 and V is TRBV20-1; D may be TRBD1 (5 bases). There are 12 residues in the CDR3. In germline, CDR1 is DFQATT, CDR2 SNEGSKA (reference sequence). Trimming pared 2 bases from V and 6 bases from J, leaving 9 bases between. In DNA, the CDR3 is TGCAGTGCTAGAAGGGCAGGGGATACGCAGTATTTT. Protein product: CSARRAGDTQYF.

This clonotype has at least ten counts. This chain connects TRBV27 to TRBJ1-5; D gene unclear. V lost 8 bases to trimming and J lost 6 bases, with 17 bases between them. CDR1 is MNHEY and CDR2 is SMNVEV in the germline V gene (reference sequence). This CDR3 spans 14 amino acids. The CDR3 nucleotides are TGTGCCAGCCGCTCCCCAGGACGAGGTCAGCCCCAGCATTTT. It yields the protein CASRSPGRGQPQHF.

This clonotype has at least ten counts. V and J are TRBV6-5 and TRBJ1-1, with D maybe TRBD1 (6 bases). The CDR3 consists of 13 residues. Germline V gives CDR1 MNHEY, CDR2 SVGAGI. V dropped 5 bases and J dropped 1 base, with 8 bases sitting between them. CDR3 coding DNA: TGTGCCAGCAGTGACAGGCCGAACACTGAAGCTTTCTTT. Encoded protein: CASSDRPNTEAFF.